This T cell receptor (beta chain) derives from a study of cytomegalovirus exposure and HLA in healthy donors. Across the study: The Caucasian-associated ancestry cluster contained around four fifths of the approximately 400 genotyped donors.

This clone has just a few counts. The antigen is unknown. The PCR had 60 Vbeta and 13 Jbeta primers. Method: immunoSEQ multiplex PCR; TCRdb's copy keeps in-frame clones and lacks some. The data show approximately 160,000 clones, with roughly three quarters seen just once and roughly 7.5% held by the top ten. Whole-study findings and limits: Immune exposure was documented only through CMV serostatus. Reports showed the classifier diagnosing cytomegalovirus status with high specificity and sensitivity.

The V gene's germline CDR1 is SGHDT and CDR2 YYEEEE. Trimming removed 4 bases from V and 0 bases from J, with 11 bases in between. There are 16 residues in the CDR3. The sequence was obtained from a male donor in good health and CMV-seropositive. J is TRBJ2-6 and V is TRBV5-6; tentatively, D is TRBD1 (5 bases). Input material: PBMCs. CDR3 amino acids: CASSVDSSSGANVLTF. CDR3 DNA sequence: TGTGCCAGCAGCGTCGACAGCAGCTCTGGGGCCAACGTCCTGACTTTC.